This T cell receptor (beta chain) originates from a study of regulatory T cells in long-lasting Graves disease. Findings and caveats of the study: Peripheral blood alone, not thyroid tissue, underwent study. Small numbers of samples may have cut accuracy.

The table lists this clonotype with a few counts. Antigen: not known. This sequence may be a read error, since a much larger clone differs from it by one base. The final CDR3 position lacks the conserved phenylalanine or tryptophan, pointing to a likely read error. As for time point: newly diagnosed GD, antithyroid drugs for less than 3 months. RNA isolated from PBMCs was used to make the TCR library. CDR3 length: 14 residues. V was cut by 4 bases and J by 8 bases, with 17 bases left in between. Germline V gene data show CDR1 as LGHDT and CDR2 as YNNKEL (reference sequence). Building the TCR beta libraries relied on iRepertoire HTBI primers, and CDR3 regions underwent Arm-PCR. TCRdb called the multiplex PCR reads again in MiXCR, with one record for every CDR3 protein. The table lists hundreds of thousands of distinct CDR3 sequences, about 16% of them singletons, with approximately 11% in the top ten.

The sample also formed part of further work on T cells in Graves' hyperthyroidism and ophthalmopathy. As that report states: The hyperthyroidism patients had all been newly diagnosed, and their disease duration was under 2 months. Their ages ranged from 18 to 65 years. The model's output predicted ophthalmopathy at a median of roughly 6.9 months prior to onset.

The chain is built from TRBV3-1 and TRBJ1-2; TRBD1 might be the D (6 bases). The clonotype originates from a young woman with Graves disease. The sample consisted of peripheral blood mononuclear cells (PBMCs), taken at new diagnosis, from a patient treated with antithyroid drugs. In nucleotides, the CDR3 is TGTGCCAGCAGCCTCAGGGGTGACGAGGGAGGCTACACCCTC. Protein: CASSLRGDEGGYTL.